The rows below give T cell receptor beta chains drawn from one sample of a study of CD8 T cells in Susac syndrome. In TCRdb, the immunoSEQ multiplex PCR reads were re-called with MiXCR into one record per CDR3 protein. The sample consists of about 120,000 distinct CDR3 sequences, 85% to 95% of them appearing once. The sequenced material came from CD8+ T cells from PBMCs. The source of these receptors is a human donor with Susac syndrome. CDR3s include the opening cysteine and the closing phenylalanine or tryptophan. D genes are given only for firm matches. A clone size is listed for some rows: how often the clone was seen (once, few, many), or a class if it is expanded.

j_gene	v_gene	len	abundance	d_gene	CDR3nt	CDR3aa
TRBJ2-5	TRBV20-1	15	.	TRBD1	TGCAGTGCTAGAGATCTGGACAGGGGTCGAGAGACCCAGTACTTC	CSARDLDRGRETQYF
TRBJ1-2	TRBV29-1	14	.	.	TGCAGCGTTGAAGCGCAGGGGTTGAGCTATGGCTACACCTTC	CSVEAQGLSYGYTF
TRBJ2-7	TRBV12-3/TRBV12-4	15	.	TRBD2	TGTGCCAGCAGTTCCCTACTAGCGGGGGGCCACGAGCAGTACTTC	CASSSLLAGGHEQYF
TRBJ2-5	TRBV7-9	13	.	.	TGTGCCAGCAGCCCCCGGGAGAAAGAGACCCAGTACTTC	CASSPREKETQYF
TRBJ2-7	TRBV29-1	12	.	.	TGCAGCGTTGAGGTCGGCTCCTACGAGCAGTACTTC	CSVEVGSYEQYF
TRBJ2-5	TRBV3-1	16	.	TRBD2	TGTGCCAGCAGCCCCGGACTAGCGGTGTACCAAGAGACCCAGTACTTC	CASSPGLAVYQETQYF
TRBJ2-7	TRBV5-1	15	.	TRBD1	TGCGCCAGCAGCTACAGTGGGACAGGTCCGGGCGAGCAGTACTTC	CASSYSGTGPGEQYF
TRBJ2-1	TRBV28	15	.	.	TGTGCCAGCAGTCCCCAGGAGAGCTCCTACAATGAGCAGTTCTTC	CASSPQESSYNEQFF
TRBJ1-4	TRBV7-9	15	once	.	TGTGCCAGCAGCTCACAGGCGGCAACTAATGAAAAACTGTTTTTT	CASSSQAATNEKLFF
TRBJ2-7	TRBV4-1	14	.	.	TGCGCCAGCAGCCAGAACAAGGGGGTGTACGAGCAGTACTTC	CASSQNKGVYEQYF
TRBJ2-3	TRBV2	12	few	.	TGTGCCAGCAGTACCAGCACAGATACGCAGTATTTT	CASSTSTDTQYF
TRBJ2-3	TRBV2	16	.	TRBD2	TGTGCCAGCAGTGAAAGGTGGCTAGCGGCCACAGATACGCAGTATTTT	CASSERWLAATDTQYF
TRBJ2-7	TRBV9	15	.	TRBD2	TGTGCCAGCAGCCCTAGCGGGGGGGCCGGTTACGAGCAGTACTTC	CASSPSGGAGYEQYF
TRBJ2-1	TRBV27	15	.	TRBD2	TGTGCCAGCAGTCCGAGTGGGGGGGGAAACAATGAGCAGTTCTTC	CASSPSGGGNNEQFF
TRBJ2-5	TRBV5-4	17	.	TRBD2	TGTGCCAGCAGCTTAGGGCTAGCGGGCGCGTACCAAGAGACCCAGTACTTC	CASSLGLAGAYQETQYF
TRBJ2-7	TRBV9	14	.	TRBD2	TGTGCCAGCAGCGCAGGGACTAGCTTCTACGAGCAGTACTTC	CASSAGTSFYEQYF
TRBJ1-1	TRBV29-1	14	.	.	TGCAGCGTTGCTCCGGGATCGACTGGCACTGAAGCTTTCTTT	CSVAPGSTGTEAFF
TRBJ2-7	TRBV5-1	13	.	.	TGCGCCAGCAGCTGGGGTCAGAAATACGAGCAGTACTTC	CASSWGQKYEQYF
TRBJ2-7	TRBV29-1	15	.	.	TGCAGCGTTGAATTGCGGTCAGGGGAGGACTACGAGCAGTACTTC	CSVELRSGEDYEQYF
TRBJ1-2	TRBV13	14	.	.	TGTGCCAGCAGTGAGGGGGTTACTAACTATGGCTACACCTTC	CASSEGVTNYGYTF
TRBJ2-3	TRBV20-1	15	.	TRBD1	TGCAGTGCGAACCGACAGGGAGATAACGGAGATACGCAGTATTTT	CSANRQGDNGDTQYF
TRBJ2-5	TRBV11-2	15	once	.	TGTGCCAGCAGTCAGGGACGTCGGTTGGCGGAGACCCAGTACTTC	CASSQGRRLAETQYF
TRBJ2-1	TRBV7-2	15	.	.	TGTGCCAGCAGCCATGTCACTAGAGTCGGGGTCGTGCAGTTCTTC	CASSHVTRVGVVQFF
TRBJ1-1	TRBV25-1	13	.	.	TGTGCCAGCAGTGAGATGGGTAGCACTGAAGCTTTCTTT	CASSEMGSTEAFF
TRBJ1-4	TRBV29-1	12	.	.	TGCAGCGCCGGACCTATCCGGGAAAAACTGTTTTTT	CSAGPIREKLFF
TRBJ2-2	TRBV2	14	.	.	TGTGCCAGCCTCGAGGGGGATAACACCGGGGAGCTGTTTTTT	CASLEGDNTGELFF
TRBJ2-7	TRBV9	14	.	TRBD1	TGTGCCAGCAGCGGTGGGGACAGTACCTACGAGCAGTACTTC	CASSGGDSTYEQYF
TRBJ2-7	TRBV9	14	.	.	TGTGCCAGCAGCGCCCGGGCCAGACCCTTCGAGCAGTACTTC	CASSARARPFEQYF
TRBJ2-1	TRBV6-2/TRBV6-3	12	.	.	TGTGCCAGCAGTTACTTGTCGAATGAGCAGTTCTTC	CASSYLSNEQFF
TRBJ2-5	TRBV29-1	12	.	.	TGCAGCGTTGAAAGGGCGGGAGAGACCCAGTACTTC	CSVERAGETQYF
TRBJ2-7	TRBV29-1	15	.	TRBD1	TGCAGCGTTGAAGATGACAGGGGTAACTCCTACGAGCAGTACTTC	CSVEDDRGNSYEQYF
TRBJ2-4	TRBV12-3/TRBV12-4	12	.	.	TGTGCCAGCAACGGGGTTTCAAACATTCAGTACTTC	CASNGVSNIQYF
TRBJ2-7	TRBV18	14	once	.	TGTGCCAGCTCACCACCGGGCAAGTGGTCCGAGCAGTACTTC	CASSPPGKWSEQYF
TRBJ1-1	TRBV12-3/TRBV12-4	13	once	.	TGTGCCAGCTATATGGGGAAGGACACTGAAGCTTTCTTT	CASYMGKDTEAFF
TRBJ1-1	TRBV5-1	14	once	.	TGCGCCAGCAGCCCCAGCTATCCGAACACTGAAGCTTTCTTT	CASSPSYPNTEAFF
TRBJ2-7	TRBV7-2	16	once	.	TGTGCCAGCAGCTTAATAGTTGCGGTTTCCGGCTACGAGCAGTACTTC	CASSLIVAVSGYEQYF
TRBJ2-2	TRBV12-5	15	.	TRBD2	TGTGCTAGTGGTTTGGTAGGGACTATTACCGGGGAGCTGTTTTTT	CASGLVGTITGELFF
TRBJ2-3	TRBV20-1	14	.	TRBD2	TGCAGTGCTGACCCGGGCAGGGAGGGGGATACGCAGTATTTT	CSADPGREGDTQYF
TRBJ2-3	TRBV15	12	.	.	TGTGCCACCAGCAGAGGAATGGATACGCAGTATTTT	CATSRGMDTQYF
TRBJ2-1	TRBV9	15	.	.	TGTGCCAGCAGCACGCAGGAGTTCTCCTACAATGAGCAGTTCTTC	CASSTQEFSYNEQFF
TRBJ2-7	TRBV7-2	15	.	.	TGTGCCAGCAGCTTGGGAGGTATTAGCTCCTACGAGCAGTACTTC	CASSLGGISSYEQYF
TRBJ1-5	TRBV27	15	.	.	TGTGCCAGCAGTTTATCATCGGGGAGCAATCAGCCCCAGCATTTT	CASSLSSGSNQPQHF
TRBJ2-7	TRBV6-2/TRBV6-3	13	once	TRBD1	TGTGCCAGCAGGGCCGGGACAGTCTACGAGCAGTACTTC	CASRAGTVYEQYF
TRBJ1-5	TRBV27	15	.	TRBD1	TGTGCCAGCAGTTCCAACAGGGGTGGCAATCAGCCCCAGCATTTT	CASSSNRGGNQPQHF
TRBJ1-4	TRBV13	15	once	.	TGTGCCAGCAGCTTAGCCGGGGGGCTGGGTGAAAAACTGTTTTTT	CASSLAGGLGEKLFF
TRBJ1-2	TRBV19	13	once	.	TGTGCCAGTGCAGGGTCGGGGAACTATGGCTACACCTTC	CASAGSGNYGYTF
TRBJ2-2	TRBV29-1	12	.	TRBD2	TGCAGCGTCACTAGCGTTACCGGGGAGCTGTTTTTT	CSVTSVTGELFF
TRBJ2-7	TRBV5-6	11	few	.	TGTGCCAGCAGCTTGTCTGACGAGCAGTACTTC	CASSLSDEQYF
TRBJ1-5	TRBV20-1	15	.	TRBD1	TGCAGTGCTAGAGGGGGACAGAATCTTAATCAGCCCCAGCATTTT	CSARGGQNLNQPQHF
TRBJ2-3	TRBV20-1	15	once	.	TGCAGTGCTAGTCGGGTGGGGTCCAACACAGATACGCAGTATTTT	CSASRVGSNTDTQYF
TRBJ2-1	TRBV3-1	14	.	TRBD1	TGTGCCAGCAGCCAGGCGGGACAGGTCAATGAGCAGTTCTTC	CASSQAGQVNEQFF
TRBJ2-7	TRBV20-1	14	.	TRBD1	TGCAGTGCTGGGGGACAGGAGAGCTCCTACGAGCAGTACTTC	CSAGGQESSYEQYF
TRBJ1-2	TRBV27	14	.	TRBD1	TGTGCCAGCAGTGGGACAGGGGGAACCTATGGCTACACCTTC	CASSGTGGTYGYTF